The 21 T cell receptor beta chains below all came from one sample that was sequenced in a study of blood T cells in healthy people across ages. Through a sample-barcoded 5' primer and a J-beta primer mix, a second PCR was run for 7 to 11 cycles. In TCRdb, the 5' RACE reads were re-called with MiXCR into one record per CDR3 protein. Of 600,000 or so distinct CDR3 sequences in the sample, under 25% are singletons; the top ten hold more than 3%. The sample taken for sequencing was blood. The receptors derive from a man between 70 and 80 years old in good health.

The chain combines TRBV3-1 with TRBJ2-1; 9 bases are a match to TRBD2. CDR1 is LGHDT and CDR2 is YNNKEL in the germline V gene (reference sequence). The CDR3 consists of 16 residues. The V gene end was trimmed by 0 bases and the J gene end by 8 bases; junction bases not matched to a gene: 8. CDR3 residues: CASSQELLAGSDEQFF. For the CDR3, the DNA is TGTGCCAGCAGCCAAGAGTTGCTAGCGGGATCTGATGAGCAGTTCTTC.

This chain connects TRBV24-1 to TRBJ2-5; 9 bases line up with TRBD1. V dropped 7 bases and J dropped 2; count of bases not matched to a gene: 7. CDR1 is KGHDR, CDR2 SFDVKD, per germline. CDR3 length equals 15 residues. CDR3 DNA sequence: TGTGCCACCAGGCCTTCGACAGGGGGTCAAGAGACCCAGTACTTC. It codes for CATRPSTGGQETQYF.

In its sample, this clonotype was seen a few times. The chain joins TRBV10-2 to TRBJ2-5; 8 bases match TRBD1. The DNA end is more similar to TRBJ2-1, so the J call may be wrong. Germline V lookup: CDR1 WSHSY, CDR2 SAAADI. The length of the CDR3 is 15 residues. The CDR3 coding sequence is TGCGCCAGCACTCCGGGACAGGCTGGCCACAATGAGCAGTTCTTC. It is translated as CASTPGQAGHNEQFF.

This clonotype was found a few times. V gene TRBV4-1 combines with J gene TRBJ2-5, with D hard to call. This CDR3 is 16 amino acids long. Trimming took off 0 bases at V and 0 bases at J, with 11 bases between the two ends. Germline V gives CDR1 MGHRA, CDR2 YSYEKL. DNA of the CDR3: TGCGCCAGCAGCCAAGATCTGGGCGAACACCAAGAGACCCAGTACTTC. Its translation: CASSQDLGEHQETQYF.

Only a few counts were recorded for this clonotype. The chain's CDR3 is CASSVGLAAYNEQFF. CDR3 in DNA: TGTGCCAGCAGCGTGGGACTAGCGGCCTACAATGAGCAGTTCTTC. This sequence joins TRBV7-3 and TRBJ2-1, with TRBD2 matching over 11 bases. Germline loops: CDR1 SGHTA, CDR2 FQGTGA. The CDR3 runs to 15 residues. With V trimmed by 5 bases and J by 2 bases, 2 bases remained unmatched. The entire variable domain, with the rest obtained from reference TRBV7-3 and TRBJ2-1, is as follows: GAGVSQTPSNKVTEKGKYVELRCDPISGHTALYWYRQSLGQGPEFLIYFQGTGAADDSGLPNDRFFAVRPEGSVSTLKIQRTERGDSAVYLCASSVGLAAYNEQFFGPGTRLTVL.

This clonotype showed up just once. The V and J genes are TRBV7-9 and TRBJ2-5; D perhaps matches TRBD1 (6 bases). In germline, CDR1 is SEHNR, CDR2 FQNEAQ (reference sequence). CDR3 length equals 17 residues. V was cut by 5 bases and J by 2 bases, with 21 bases left in between. For the CDR3, the DNA is TGTGCCAGCAGCCCAACAGGGAGCAGGGTTATTCAAGAGACCCAGTACTTC. It encodes CASSPTGSRVIQETQYF.

A word on this clonotype: A read error may be the cause here, since a much bigger clone is one base away. The rearrangement uses TRBV6-1 and TRBJ2-7; D uncertain. Germline assignment: CDR1 MNHNS and CDR2 SASEGT. CDR3 length: 11 residues. V was shortened by 3 bases and J by 2 bases, with 2 bases between the two germline ends. As DNA, the CDR3 is TGTGCCAGCAGTGACACCTACGAGCAGTACTTC. Its translation is CASSDTYEQYF.

This clonotype was picked up a small number of times. The chain is built from TRBV29-1 and TRBJ1-2; D ambiguous. V shed 7 bases and J shed 3 bases, with 6 bases lying between them. CDR3 length: 10 residues. CDR1 and CDR2 (germline): SQVTM, ANQGSEA. CDR3 in amino acids: CSALDYGYTF. CDR3 nucleotides: TGCAGCGCACTGGACTATGGCTACACCTTC.

In its sample, this clonotype was seen a few times. This chain uses TRBV12-3 or TRBV12-4 with TRBJ2-5; tentatively, D is TRBD1 (6 bases). V shed 5 bases and J shed 5 bases, with 18 bases lying between them. The CDR3 length is 15 residues. The CDR3 nucleotides are TGTGCCAGCAGTCATGGGGCAGGGGAGACGGAGACCCAGTACTTC. Encoded protein: CASSHGAGETETQYF.

This clonotype turned up a few times. This rearrangement joins TRBV20-1 to TRBJ2-7; 8 nucleotides agree with TRBD2. The V segment lost 5 bases and the J segment 0 bases; nucleotides outside the gene matches: 9. Germline V gene lookup returns CDR1 DFQATT and CDR2 SNEGSKA (reference sequence). This CDR3 is built from 15 residues. The DNA of the CDR3 is TGCAGTGCTTCCTCCGGGACTAGGAGCTCCTACGAGCAGTACTTC. This encodes CSASSGTRSSYEQYF.

This clonotype was seen only a few times. V gene TRBV14 combines with J gene TRBJ2-5; D uncertain. The germline V and J ends were trimmed by 1 base and 7 bases, with 10 bases remaining between them. Germline V gene lookup returns CDR1 SGHDN and CDR2 FVKESK. The CDR3 is 13 amino acids. For the CDR3, the DNA is TGTGCCAGCAGCCAAGCTGGCGCCCGGACCCAGTACTTC. Protein sequence: CASSQAGARTQYF.

For this clonotype: This CDR3 fails to terminate in the conserved phenylalanine or tryptophan, so it likely reflects a read error. The gene calls are TRBV20-1 and TRBJ1-5, with 7 nucleotides matching TRBD1. The V gene's germline CDR1 is DFQATT and CDR2 SNEGSKA (reference sequence). CDR3 length: 14 residues. V lost 3 bases and J lost 3; bases outside the gene matches: 5. The CDR3 is CSARGDSPNQPQHL. The CDR3 DNA is TGCAGTGCTAGGGGGGACAGCCCCAATCAGCCCCAGCATCTT.

In its sample, this clonotype was seen a few times. The rearrangement uses TRBV5-1 and TRBJ2-7; 9 positions agree with TRBD1. The V and J ends lost 2 bases and 5 bases, in that order; junction bases with no gene match: 8. CDR3 length equals 15 residues. Looked up from germline, CDR1 is SGHRS and CDR2 is YFSETQ. DNA for the CDR3: TGCGCCAGCAGCTTTGTGGGACAGGGTATGGACGAGCAGTACTTC. Its translation is CASSFVGQGMDEQYF.

This clonotype was seen only a few times. This chain connects TRBV5-1 to TRBJ1-2, with unresolved D. The CDR3 consists of 15 residues. V lost 1 base and J 4 bases, leaving 14 bases between the germline ends. Looked up from germline, CDR1 is SGHRS and CDR2 is YFSETQ. The CDR3 is CASSLIPRTGYGYTF. CDR3 nucleotides: TGCGCCAGCAGCTTGATCCCGAGGACGGGCTATGGCTACACCTTC.

The chain recombines TRBV20-1 with TRBJ2-7; D unresolved. Germline V gives CDR1 DFQATT, CDR2 SNEGSKA (reference sequence). Trimming left V 1 base short and J 3 bases short, with 13 bases between. The CDR3 sequence is 14 residues long. DNA of the CDR3: TGCAGTGCTAGAGTGGCAGGTTTGAACTACGAGCAGTACTTC. Translated, it gives CSARVAGLNYEQYF.

This clonotype was observed many times. This chain joins TRBV7-2 and TRBJ2-1, with 10 bases fitting TRBD2. The germline V gene has CDR1 SGHTA and CDR2 FQGNSA. CDR3 length: 15 residues. The J segment lost 0 bases and the V segment lost 6 bases, leaving 2 bases of the junction unmatched. CDR3: CASSPSGGSYNEQFF. CDR3 DNA: TGTGCCAGCAGTCCTAGCGGGGGCTCCTACAATGAGCAGTTCTTC.

This clonotype was seen a handful of times. CDR3 in DNA: TGTGCCAGCAAGGGGCTAGCGGGCACAGATACGCAGTATTTT. Amino acids: CASKGLAGTDTQYF. V is TRBV27 and J is TRBJ2-3, with 7 bases fitting TRBD2. This CDR3 has 14 amino acids. CDR1 is MNHEY, CDR2 SMNVEV, per germline (reference sequence). V was clipped by 7 bases and J by 1 base; unmatched bases: 5.

This clonotype was picked up a small number of times. The J gene is TRBJ1-4, the V gene TRBV18; D not resolved. Per the germline V gene, CDR1 is KGHSH and CDR2 is LQKENI. This CDR3 comprises 15 residues. Trimming shortened V by 0 bases and J by 8 bases, and 13 bases separated the two germline ends. CDR3 DNA: TGTGCCAGCTCACCACCGTCTAACTCGTGGGAAAAACTGTTTTTT. This translates into CASSPPSNSWEKLFF.

This clonotype has only a few counts. The chain uses TRBV7-9 and TRBJ2-2, with 10 bases that match TRBD2. Germline V CDR1 and CDR2: SEHNR, FQNEAQ (reference sequence). This CDR3 contains 17 residues. Trimming removed 4 bases from V and 0 bases from J; junction bases left unmatched: 5. CDR3 nucleotide sequence: TGTGCCAGCAGCTGGGCCCTAGCGGGGGCGAACACCGGGGAGCTGTTTTTT. It codes for CASSWALAGANTGELFF. Using reference TRBV7-9 and TRBJ2-2 for the parts outside the CDR3, the full variable domain is DTGVSQNPRHKITKRGQNVTFRCDPISEHNRLYWYRQTLGQGPEFLTYFQNEAQLEKSRLLSDRFSAERPKGSFSTLEIQRTEQGDSAMYLCASSWALAGANTGELFFGEGSRLTVL.

This clonotype was counted between two and nine times. An end of the junction does not agree with germline; a read error may underlie this. The chain has TRBV20-1 and TRBJ2-5, with TRBD2 identical over 13 bases. Germline CDR1 reads DFQATT; CDR2 reads SNEGSKA (reference sequence). The CDR3 extends over 13 amino acids. As DNA, the CDR3 is TGCAGTGCCCGGGCAACTAGCGGGAGGGGAAAGTTCTTC. It yields the protein CSARATSGRGKFF.

This clonotype was counted ten times or more. The chain recombines TRBV20-1 with TRBJ1-5; the D gene is possibly TRBD1 (5 bases). Germline assignment: CDR1 DFQATT and CDR2 SNEGSKA (reference sequence). The CDR3 is made up of 16 amino acids. The V end lost 5 bases, the J end lost 3 bases, and 20 bases lay between the germline ends. CDR3 coding DNA: TGCAGTGCTGGGGGGGGGACCAGAGCCCCCAATCAGCCCCAGCATTTT. Protein sequence: CSAGGGTRAPNQPQHF.